Below, 3 T cell receptor beta chains from the same sample are listed, as sequenced in a study of blood T cell repertoires in COVID-19. Generated by immunoSEQ multiplex PCR, the TCRdb table keeps only in-frame clones and is missing some. The data hold roughly 200,000 clones, with about 81% observed a single time. Sequences were obtained from peripheral blood. The source of these receptors is a woman aged 80 or older with COVID-19, enrolled during active disease.

The chain recombines TRBV19 with TRBJ2-5, with TRBD2 as a possible D gene (5 bases). V was pared by 2 bases and J by 3 bases, with 7 bases between. This CDR3 is built from 13 residues. Germline CDR1 LNHDA, CDR2 SQIVND (reference sequence). Here the CDR3 DNA reads TGTGCCAGTAGTATACAGACTAAAGAGACCCAGTACTTC. Translation: CASSIQTKETQYF.

V is TRBV5-6 and J is TRBJ2-7; the D gene is possibly TRBD2 (6 bases). The CDR3 has 14 residues. V was shortened by 4 bases and J by 2 bases, with 13 bases between the two germline ends. Germline lookup yields CDR1 SGHDT and CDR2 YYEEEE. The CDR3: CASSHGGLAYEQYF. CDR3 sequence (DNA): TGTGCCAGCAGCCACGGAGGGCTCGCCTACGAGCAGTACTTC.

This clone was counted once. This chain links TRBV7-9 with TRBJ2-2; tentative D call: TRBD1 (6 bases). V was shortened by 5 bases and J by 2 bases, with 15 bases between the two germline ends. CDR1 is SEHNR and CDR2 is FQNEAQ in the germline V gene (reference sequence). CDR3 size: 16 residues. The CDR3 DNA reads as TGTGCCAGCAGCCCGCCAGGGGCTATTAACACCGGGGAGCTGTTTTTT. This sequence encodes CASSPPGAINTGELFF.